What follows are 7 T cell receptor beta chains derived from one specimen sequenced in a study of cytomegalovirus exposure and HLA in healthy donors. Vbeta (60) and Jbeta (13) primers were used in the PCR. Clones were read by immunoSEQ multiplex PCR, and TCRdb kept only the in-frame ones, dropping some. The data hold about 62,000 clones, with approximately 87% observed a single time. The sequenced sample was PBMCs. Receptor source: a man younger than 35 in good health and CMV-seronegative.

The chain has TRBV19 and TRBJ2-1, with 7 bases fitting TRBD2. Trimming removed 0 bases from V and 9 bases from J; junction bases left unmatched: 20. Per the germline V gene, CDR1 is LNHDA and CDR2 is SQIVND (reference sequence). The CDR3 runs 19 residues. In DNA form, the CDR3 reads TGTGCCAGTAGTATAGAAAGAGCGGGGAGCACCATTCCCCCTCGTGAGCAGTTCTTC. This encodes CASSIERAGSTIPPREQFF.

This chain connects TRBV19 to TRBJ2-7; TRBD2 agrees at 7 bases. The CDR3 has 14 residues. Germline CDR1 reads LNHDA; CDR2 reads SQIVND (reference sequence). Losses at the gene ends were 5 bases for V and 5 bases for J; bases not matched to a gene: 9. CDR3 protein: CASSGREVLDEQYF. The CDR3 DNA follows: TGTGCCAGTAGTGGACGGGAGGTCTTGGACGAGCAGTACTTC.

In this sample, this clone turned up a few times. Different DNA sequences within this sample yield the same CDR3. V and J are TRBV6-5 and TRBJ1-1, with D tentatively TRBD1 (6 bases). Germline V gene lookup returns CDR1 MNHEY and CDR2 SVGAGI. V was trimmed by 0 bases and J by 5 bases, leaving 10 bases between them. The CDR3 runs to 14 residues. CDR3 nucleotide sequence: TGTGCCAGCAGTTACTCGGGAGGGGGGACTGAAGCTTTCTTT. Encoded protein: CASSYSGGGTEAFF.

The genes are TRBV11-2 and TRBJ2-1; the match to TRBD2 covers 8 bases. The CDR3 spans 14 residues. The germline V gene has CDR1 SGHAT and CDR2 FQNNGV. V trimming: 4 bases; J trimming: 3 bases; junction bases outside the gene matches: 2. The CDR3 nucleotides read TGTGCCAGCAGCTGGGCGGGAGGCTACAATGAGCAGTTCTTC. Its protein is CASSWAGGYNEQFF.

The CDR3 sequence is CASSLNTYTEAFF. CDR3 in DNA: TGTGCCAGCAGCCTTAACACCTACACTGAAGCTTTCTTT. This chain connects TRBV7-3 to TRBJ1-1; D is undetermined. From germline, CDR1 is SGHTA and CDR2 FQGTGA. Trimming removed 5 bases at V and 3 bases at J, with 10 bases between. The CDR3 consists of 13 residues.

There are a few counts of this clone. The V and J genes are TRBV10-1 and TRBJ2-3; TRBD2 agrees at 7 bases. V lost 9 bases to trimming and J lost 8 bases; unmatched junction nucleotides: 17. Germline values: CDR1 WNHNN, CDR2 SYGVQD (reference sequence). The CDR3 is made up of 15 amino acids. In DNA form, the CDR3 reads TGCGCCAGGACGACTAGCCGTCGGTGCTTGGGTACGCAGTATTTT. This gives the protein CARTTSRRCLGTQYF.

The V gene is TRBV28, the J gene TRBJ1-3; possible D gene TRBD1, 5 bases. V gave up 4 bases and J gave up 4 bases, with 14 bases separating them. The CDR3 loop spans 15 amino acids. Germline V lookup: CDR1 MDHEN, CDR2 SYDVKM. The CDR3 region is CASSSPGNSGNTIYF. CDR3 bases: TGTGCCAGCAGTTCCCCAGGGAATTCGGGAAACACCATATATTTT.